Sequencing of this T cell receptor beta chain was carried out in a study of cytomegalovirus exposure and HLA in healthy donors. Study summary: The study's early data release held roughly 90 million unique TCRs from HLA-typed donors.

A note on this clone: Its cognate antigen is unknown.

Primers: 60 Vbeta forward and 13 Jbeta reverse. Data came from immunoSEQ multiplex PCR; TCRdb stores just in-frame clones and leaves some out. Of about 95,000 clones in the sample, 76% were seen once. The CDR3 is made up of 14 amino acids. Germline V lookup: CDR1 MNHEY, CDR2 SMNVEV (reference sequence). V trimming: 4 bases; J trimming: 3 bases; junction bases outside the gene matches: 2. Notes on the study in general: More clonal expansion characterized HLA-associated TCR beta chains than equally common others in a later analysis. In an earlier analysis, in some 600 donors, most V segments appeared productive either ~87% or ~30% of the time. Most subjects' HLA-A and HLA-B alleles were reportedly predicted from TCR beta sequences.

The sample was PBMCs. The TCR comes from a man aged 25-45 years in good health and CMV-seropositive. The chain links TRBV27 to TRBJ2-1; TRBD2 agrees at 8 bases. CDR3 in amino acids: CASSYSGNYNEQFF. CDR3 bases: TGTGCCAGCAGTTATAGCGGGAACTACAATGAGCAGTTCTTC.